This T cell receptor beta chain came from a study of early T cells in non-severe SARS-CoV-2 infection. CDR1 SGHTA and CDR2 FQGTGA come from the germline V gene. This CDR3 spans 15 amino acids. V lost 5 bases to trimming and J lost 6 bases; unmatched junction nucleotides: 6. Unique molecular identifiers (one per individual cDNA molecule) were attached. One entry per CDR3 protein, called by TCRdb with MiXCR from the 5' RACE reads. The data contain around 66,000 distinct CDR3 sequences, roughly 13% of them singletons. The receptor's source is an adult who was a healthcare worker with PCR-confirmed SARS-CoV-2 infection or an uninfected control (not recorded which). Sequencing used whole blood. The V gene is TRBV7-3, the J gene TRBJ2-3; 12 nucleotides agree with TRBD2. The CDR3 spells CASSALAGGIDTQYF. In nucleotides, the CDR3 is TGTGCCAGCAGCGCGCTAGCGGGAGGGATCGATACGCAGTATTTT.